These 21 T cell receptor beta chains were all obtained from the same sample, sequenced in a study of cytomegalovirus exposure and HLA in healthy donors. PCR was performed using 60 Vbeta and 13 Jbeta primers. Data came from immunoSEQ multiplex PCR; TCRdb stores just in-frame clones and leaves some out. Of fewer than 250,000 clones listed, about 80% were seen once; the top ten hold more than 8.5%. Sequencing used PBMCs. These receptors all stem from a woman between 45 and 65 years old in good health and CMV-seropositive.

V and J are TRBV6-5 and TRBJ2-7; TRBD1 agrees at 9 bases. Losses at the gene ends were 0 bases for V and 1 base for J; bases not matched to a gene: 4. The CDR3 sequence is 16 residues long. Germline V gene lookup returns CDR1 MNHEY and CDR2 SVGAGI. This chain's CDR3 is CASSYSSDRGSYEQYF. CDR3 nucleotide sequence: TGTGCCAGCAGTTACTCCTCGGACAGGGGTTCCTACGAGCAGTACTTC.

The DNA for the CDR3 is TGCGCCAGCAGCCAAGTTTATCTAGCGGGGGGCCAAGAGACCCAGTACTTC. Translated: CASSQVYLAGGQETQYF. This sequence joins TRBV4-1 and TRBJ2-5, with 11 nucleotides matching TRBD2. CDR3 size: 17 residues. J gave up 1 base and V 1 base, and 5 bases lay outside the gene matches. Germline V gene sequence: CDR1 MGHRA, CDR2 YSYEKL.

The J gene is TRBJ1-2, the V gene TRBV19; perhaps TRBD1 as D (5 bases). From germline, CDR1 is LNHDA and CDR2 SQIVND (reference sequence). CDR3 size: 15 residues. Deletions cut 6 bases from V and 2 bases from J, with 16 bases between. The CDR3 nucleotides are TGTGCCAGTAGACTCTGGGGGGGGAAGAACTATGGCTACACCTTC. This gives the protein CASRLWGGKNYGYTF.

The V call is TRBV5-4, the J call TRBJ2-3, with 9 bases identical to TRBD2. Germline CDR1 and CDR2: SGHNT and YYREEE (reference sequence). V trimming: 6 bases; J trimming: 6 bases; junction bases outside the gene matches: 20. This CDR3 is built from 18 residues. The CDR3 protein is CASTPPGERGAGRDTQYF. The DNA of the CDR3 is TGTGCCAGCACACCGCCGGGGGAGCGGGGGGCTGGACGCGATACGCAGTATTTT.

V and J are TRBV7-3 and TRBJ2-1, with 8 bases identical to TRBD2. The CDR3 extends over 16 amino acids. The V segment lost 2 bases and the J segment 2 bases; nucleotides outside the gene matches: 5. The germline V gene has CDR1 SGHTA and CDR2 FQGTGA. The CDR3 reads CASSLSPAGAYNEQFF. The CDR3 nucleotides read TGTGCCAGCAGCTTATCTCCAGCGGGGGCCTACAATGAGCAGTTCTTC.

This chain links TRBV29-1 with TRBJ2-5; D is possibly TRBD2 (6 bases). The germline V and J ends were trimmed by 7 bases and 5 bases, with 17 bases remaining between them. This CDR3 has 13 amino acids. Germline V gives CDR1 SQVTM, CDR2 ANQGSEA. The CDR3 loop reads CSARGGVGETQYF. Written as DNA, the CDR3 is TGCAGCGCTAGGGGAGGTGTGGGGGAGACCCAGTACTTC.

The V and J genes are TRBV28 and TRBJ1-2; TRBD1 matches 7 bases. V shed 6 bases, J shed 7 bases, and the junction held 8 bases outside the gene matches. The CDR3 is 13 residues long. CDR1 and CDR2 from the germline V gene are MDHEN and SYDVKM. In DNA form, the CDR3 reads TGTGCCAGCAGGCTTGACAGGGATGGTGGCTACACCTTC. Its translation: CASRLDRDGGYTF.

The rearrangement links TRBV4-1 to TRBJ1-1, with 9 bases that match TRBD1. Unmatched junction bases numbered 17, after V lost 4 bases and J lost 5 bases. CDR3 length: 18 amino acids. Germline V gene lookup returns CDR1 MGHRA and CDR2 YSYEKL. The CDR3 loop is CASSLHRGPQPFGTEAFF. The DNA of the CDR3 is TGCGCCAGCAGCCTTCACAGGGGGCCCCAGCCTTTCGGGACTGAAGCTTTCTTT.

This clone was seen just once. This chain connects TRBV7-9 to TRBJ1-3; 9 positions match TRBD1. CDR1 SEHNR and CDR2 FQNEAQ come from the germline V gene (reference sequence). The CDR3 runs to 16 residues. V trimming: 4 bases; J trimming: 2 bases; junction bases outside the gene matches: 6. The CDR3 DNA is TGTGCCAGCAGCTCGGACAGGGGAGGCACTGGAAACACCATATATTTT. As protein: CASSSDRGGTGNTIYF.

The gene calls are TRBV7-9 and TRBJ1-3; tentative D call: TRBD1 (5 bases). The CDR3 is made up of 12 amino acids. Germline CDR1 is SEHNR and CDR2 is FQNEAQ (reference sequence). Trimming cost V 2 bases and J 9 bases, with 8 bases left between them. The CDR3 here is CASSLQGRTIYF. CDR3 coding DNA: TGTGCCAGCAGCTTACAGGGTCGCACCATATATTTT.

The V call is TRBV6-4, the J call TRBJ2-2; weak D call: TRBD2 (6 bases). This CDR3 has 17 amino acids. Germline V gene sequence: CDR1 MRHNA, CDR2 SNTAGT. V lost 0 bases and J lost 0, with 11 bases in between. For the CDR3, the DNA is TGTGCCAGCAGTGACTCGATAGGAGGGGCGAACACCGGGGAGCTGTTTTTT. Residues: CASSDSIGGANTGELFF.

The J gene is TRBJ1-2, the V gene TRBV6-1, with 7 bases identical to TRBD1. This CDR3 region has 14 residues. Germline CDR1 MNHNS, CDR2 SASEGT. The junction had 9 bases not matched to a gene; V was cut back by 4 bases and J by 7 bases. The CDR3 DNA sequence: TGTGCCAGCAGTGGGCCTGGCCAGGGGGGTGGCTACACCTTC. Its translation is CASSGPGQGGGYTF.

This clone was found a few times. This chain connects TRBV25-1 to TRBJ1-1; maybe TRBD1 (5 bases). The CDR3 totals 13 residues. The V and J ends lost 6 bases and 3 bases respectively, with 11 bases between them. CDR1 and CDR2 (germline): MGHDK, SYGVNS. The CDR3 coding sequence is TGTGCCAGCAGACAAGACAGAGACACTGAAGCTTTCTTT. Translated, it gives CASRQDRDTEAFF.

The chain joins TRBV2 to TRBJ1-1; 8 nucleotides line up with TRBD1. The ends lost 0 bases at V and 4 bases at J; junction bases unmatched: 10. Germline loops: CDR1 SNHLY, CDR2 FYNNEI. The CDR3 extends over 17 amino acids. The CDR3 sequence: CASSEASGQGRGTEAFF. DNA for the CDR3: TGTGCCAGCAGTGAAGCGTCAGGACAGGGAAGGGGCACTGAAGCTTTCTTT.

This clone has just a few counts. V gene TRBV5-4 combines with J gene TRBJ1-1; possible D gene TRBD1, 5 bases. Trimming stripped 0 bases from V and 0 bases from J, with 12 bases between. Germline values: CDR1 SGHNT, CDR2 YYREEE (reference sequence). The CDR3 length is 16 residues. The CDR3 region is CASSLDTGLMNTEAFF. In nucleotides, the CDR3 is TGTGCCAGCAGCTTGGATACGGGACTTATGAACACTGAAGCTTTCTTT.

The rearrangement joins TRBV7-9 to TRBJ1-2; possibly TRBD1 for D (5 bases). Looked up from germline, CDR1 is SEHNR and CDR2 is FQNEAQ (reference sequence). V lost 1 base and J 0 bases, leaving 9 bases between the germline ends. The CDR3 covers 15 residues. CDR3 loop: CASSLVQDPNYGYTF. The DNA of the CDR3 is TGTGCCAGCAGCTTAGTACAGGACCCTAACTATGGCTACACCTTC. The full variable domain, in which reference TRBV7-9 and TRBJ1-2 provide the parts outside the CDR3, is DTGVSQNPRHKITKRGQNVTFRCDPISEHNRLYWYRQTLGQGPEFLTYFQNEAQLEKSRLLSDRFSAERPKGSFSTLEIQRTEQGDSAMYLCASSLVQDPNYGYTFGSGTRLTVV.

CDR3 in DNA: TGTGCCAGCAGCTTGGCGTCGACAGGGGGAGGAAACACCATATATTTT. Its translation: CASSLASTGGGNTIYF. The chain uses TRBV5-4 and TRBJ1-3, with 9 bases that match TRBD1. Trimming took 0 bases from V and 4 from J; bases not matched to a gene: 5. The CDR3 runs to 16 residues. Per germline, CDR1 SGHNT and CDR2 YYREEE (reference sequence). Filled out from reference TRBV5-4 and TRBJ1-3, the complete variable domain reads ETGVTQSPTHLIKTRGQQVTLRCSSQSGHNTVSWYQQALGQGPQFIFQYYREEENGRGNFPPRFSGLQFPNYSSELNVNALELDDSALYLCASSLASTGGGNTIYFGEGSWLTVV.

The rearrangement links TRBV9 to TRBJ1-2; 9 bases agree with TRBD1. Per germline, CDR1 SGDLS and CDR2 YYNGEE. Trimming at V came to 7 bases and at J to 3 bases, leaving 7 bases not matched to a gene. The CDR3 consists of 14 residues. The CDR3 is CASESGTGYYGYTF. CDR3 DNA: TGTGCCAGCGAGTCCGGGACAGGGTACTATGGCTACACCTTC. Looking up the rest from reference TRBV9 and TRBJ1-2 gives the full variable domain: DSGVTQTPKHLITATGQRVTLRCSPRSGDLSVYWYQQSLDQGLQFLIQYYNGEERAKGNILERFSAQQFPDLHSELNLSSLELGDSALYFCASESGTGYYGYTFGSGTRLTVV.

This rearrangement joins TRBV18 to TRBJ1-1; D possibly corresponds to TRBD1 (5 bases). Germline V gene sequence: CDR1 KGHSH, CDR2 LQKENI. This CDR3 is built from 14 residues. V shed 0 bases and J shed 5 bases, with 10 bases lying between them. The CDR3 here is CASSPPTGGTEAFF. The CDR3 coding sequence is TGTGCCAGCTCACCACCGACGGGGGGGACTGAAGCTTTCTTT.

The CDR3 protein is CATRKGGDLNTEAFF. CDR3 sequence (DNA): TGTGCCACCCGAAAAGGGGGGGACCTCAACACTGAAGCTTTCTTT. This chain links TRBV7-2 with TRBJ1-1; D possibly corresponds to TRBD1 (6 bases). The CDR3 consists of 15 residues. Per the germline V gene, CDR1 is SGHTA and CDR2 is FQGNSA. With 10 bases removed from V and 2 bases from J, the gap between germline ends came to 20 bases.

The V gene is TRBV19, the J gene TRBJ2-1; D unresolved. The CDR3 covers 14 residues. V gave up 3 bases and J gave up 6 bases, with 12 bases separating them. Germline CDR1 reads LNHDA; CDR2 reads SQIVND (reference sequence). The CDR3 loop reads CASSIELAPNEQFF. The CDR3 DNA sequence: TGTGCCAGTAGTATTGAATTGGCCCCCAATGAGCAGTTCTTC.